Each of the 26 T cell receptor beta chains below was sequenced from the same sample in a study of blood T cells in healthy people across ages. The use of a sample-barcoded 5' primer and a J-beta primer mix characterized a second PCR of about 7 to 12 cycles. From the 5' RACE reads, TCRdb called clonotypes with MiXCR, one entry per CDR3 protein. The sample yields around 790,000 distinct CDR3 sequences, more than 40% seen once. The source material was blood. The receptors here all came from a man aged 55 to 70 in good health.

The chain uses TRBV12-3 or TRBV12-4 and TRBJ2-3, with D unresolved. The V end was cut by 9 bases, the J end by 2 bases, with 18 bases between. The CDR3 covers 15 residues. CDR3 nucleotides: TGTGCCAGTTCCTACCCGGCCGGATTCACAGATACGCAGTATTTT. This gives the protein CASSYPAGFTDTQYF.

The chain employs TRBV7-8 and TRBJ1-4, with D hard to call. Trimming removed 1 base at V and 0 bases at J, with 9 bases between. This CDR3 is built from 16 residues. Germline lookup yields CDR1 SGHVS and CDR2 FQNEAQ. The CDR3 DNA is TGTGCCAGCAGCTTAGGGCAAGCTGCAACTAATGAAAAACTGTTTTTT. The encoded protein is CASSLGQAATNEKLFF.

The chain uses TRBV15 and TRBJ2-7; possible D gene TRBD1, 6 bases. CDR1 LNHNV and CDR2 YYDKDF come from the germline V gene (reference sequence). V dropped 0 bases and J dropped 0 bases, with 9 bases sitting between them. The length of the CDR3 is 15 residues. CDR3 nucleotide sequence: TGTGCCACCAGCAGAGATCGGGACACCTCCTACGAGCAGTACTTC. This translates into CATSRDRDTSYEQYF.

V and J are TRBV2 and TRBJ1-1, with 7 bases matching TRBD1. The CDR3 runs 15 residues. Germline V gives CDR1 SNHLY, CDR2 FYNNEI. The V and J ends lost 2 bases and 9 bases, in that order; junction bases with no gene match: 12. The CDR3 bases are TGTGCCAGCAGTGAAACCGGCCCAAGGGGGCCAAAAGCTTTCTTT. Protein sequence: CASSETGPRGPKAFF.

This CDR3 reads CASSQGLAGAGEQYF. CDR3 in DNA: TGCGCCAGCAGCCAGGGACTAGCGGGGGCTGGGGAGCAGTACTTC. The chain has TRBV4-3 and TRBJ2-7, with TRBD2 matching over 14 bases. The V gene's germline CDR1 is LGHNA and CDR2 YSLEER. This CDR3 spans 15 amino acids. Trimming cost V 3 bases and J 7 bases; bases outside gene matches: 5.

This clonotype came up a few times. The rearrangement uses TRBV18 and TRBJ2-7; maybe TRBD2 (5 bases). The germline V gene encodes CDR1 KGHSH and CDR2 LQKENI. Between the trimmed V and J ends, which lost 0 bases and 2 bases, there was a span of 11 bases. The CDR3 length is 15 residues. The CDR3 region is CASSPPGVAPYEQYF. In DNA, the CDR3 is TGTGCCAGCTCACCACCCGGGGTAGCACCCTACGAGCAGTACTTC.

The table lists this clonotype with a few counts. A much larger clone lies a single base off, so this may be a read error. The chain is built from TRBV30 and TRBJ2-1, with no clear D. Germline values: CDR1 GTSNPN, CDR2 SVGIG (reference sequence). The CDR3 is made up of 14 amino acids. CDR3 amino acids: CARSQQFTYNEQFF. CDR3 in DNA: TGTGCCCGGAGTCAACAATTTACCTACAATGAGCAGTTCTTC.

The chain uses TRBV12-3 or TRBV12-4 and TRBJ2-3, with D maybe TRBD1 (6 bases). The ends were cut back, 6 bases at V and 3 bases at J, with 19 bases in the middle. The CDR3 has 16 amino acids. The CDR3 protein is CASRGIGQLLTDTQYF. The CDR3 nucleotides are TGTGCCAGCAGGGGAATAGGACAGTTATTGACAGATACGCAGTATTTT.

On this clonotype: With a much larger clone just one base away, this may be a read error. The chain carries TRBV5-1 and TRBJ2-5; D is possibly TRBD1 or TRBD2 (5 bases each). The CDR3 covers 15 residues. Germline V gives CDR1 SGHRS, CDR2 YFSETQ. The CDR3 DNA reads as TGCGTCAGCAGCTCGCCCGGGACCGCAAAAGAGACCCAGTACTTC. Amino acids: CVSSSPGTAKETQYF.

This clonotype was seen a single time. The chain combines TRBV27 with TRBJ2-3; 8 bases fit TRBD1. V lost 2 bases to trimming and J lost 6 bases; unmatched junction nucleotides: 7. This CDR3 has 15 residues. Germline CDR1 and CDR2: MNHEY and SMNVEV (reference sequence). The DNA for the CDR3 is TGTGCCAGCAGTTTAACCCGGACAGGGAAGGATACGCAGTATTTT. Protein product: CASSLTRTGKDTQYF.

V usage is TRBV27 and J usage is TRBJ2-5; tentative D call: TRBD2 (5 bases). This CDR3 is 14 amino acids long. The V end was cut by 4 bases, the J end by 6 bases, with 15 bases between. Germline V gives CDR1 MNHEY, CDR2 SMNVEV (reference sequence). The CDR3 DNA reads as TGTGCCAGCAGTTCGACTTGGGAGATAAAGACCCAGTACTTC. The encoded protein is CASSSTWEIKTQYF.

The rearrangement uses TRBV29-1 and TRBJ2-2; a possible D gene is TRBD2 (6 bases). The CDR3 loop spans 16 amino acids. The ends were cut back, 5 bases at V and 3 bases at J, with 19 bases in the middle. From germline, CDR1 is SQVTM and CDR2 ANQGSEA. For the CDR3, the DNA is TGCAGCGTTAGACAAGCTAACGGGGGTGACACCGGGGAGCTGTTTTTT. It encodes CSVRQANGGDTGELFF.

This chain connects TRBV2 to TRBJ2-1; a weak D match, TRBD2 (5 bases). CDR3 length equals 12 residues. Deletions cut 1 base from V and 15 bases from J, with 13 bases between. Germline assignment: CDR1 SNHLY and CDR2 FYNNEI. CDR3 loop: CASSEERVLPFF. The DNA of the CDR3 is TGTGCCAGCAGTGAAGAGAGGGTTTTGCCGTTCTTC.

Only a few counts were recorded for this clonotype. V and J are TRBV7-9 and TRBJ2-7; D possibly corresponds to TRBD2 (5 bases). V was cut by 5 bases and J by 0 bases, with 11 bases left in between. The CDR3 extends over 14 amino acids. The germline CDR1 and CDR2 sequences are SEHNR and FQNEAQ (reference sequence). Here the CDR3 reads CASSLEGTSYEQYF. CDR3 in DNA: TGTGCCAGCAGCCTCGAGGGCACCTCCTACGAGCAGTACTTC.

CDR3 region: CSARAGASEQYF. The CDR3 DNA sequence: TGCAGTGCTAGAGCGGGGGCGAGCGAGCAGTACTTC. V and J are TRBV20-1 and TRBJ2-7; the D call may be TRBD1 or TRBD2 (6 bases each). Trimming took 1 base from V and 6 from J, leaving 10 bases between them. Germline lookup yields CDR1 DFQATT and CDR2 SNEGSKA (reference sequence). This CDR3 is 12 amino acids long.

The gene calls are TRBV10-3 and TRBJ2-5; D may be TRBD1 (6 bases). There are 11 residues in the CDR3. Germline V lookup: CDR1 ENHRY, CDR2 SYGVKD. The V and J ends lost 10 bases and 2 bases respectively, with 8 bases between them. The CDR3 reads CATGQQETQYF. The CDR3 DNA is TGTGCCACCGGACAGCAAGAGACCCAGTACTTC.

This chain joins TRBV7-9 and TRBJ1-1; D gene ambiguous. The CDR3 covers 15 residues. Trimming took 1 base from V and 1 from J, leaving 10 bases between them. The germline V gene has CDR1 SEHNR and CDR2 FQNEAQ (reference sequence). The CDR3 nucleotides are TGTGCCAGCAGCTTAGGATTTGCAAGGAACACTGAAGCTTTCTTT. It encodes CASSLGFARNTEAFF.

The chain's CDR3 is CASSYLAGSYNEQYF. Written as DNA, the CDR3 is TGTGCCAGCAGTTACCTGGCAGGGTCCTACAATGAGCAGTACTTC. The V and J genes are TRBV6-2 or TRBV6-3 and TRBJ2-1, with D perhaps matching TRBD1 (5 bases). The DNA end is more similar to TRBJ2-7, so the J call may be wrong. The CDR3 contains 15 residues. Germline V gene data show CDR1 as MNHEY and CDR2 as SVGEGT.

The chain employs TRBV20-1 and TRBJ1-1; the match to TRBD1 covers 8 bases. V shed 1 base, J shed 7 bases, and the junction held 2 bases outside the gene matches. The CDR3 covers 12 residues. In germline, CDR1 is DFQATT, CDR2 SNEGSKA (reference sequence). CDR3 nucleotide sequence: TGCAGTGCTAGAGGACAGGGGAATGAAGCTTTCTTT. Amino acids: CSARGQGNEAFF.

This clonotype was recorded at least ten times. The chain recombines TRBV12-3 or TRBV12-4 with TRBJ1-2; D not certain. V dropped 0 bases and J dropped 4 bases, with 12 bases sitting between them. The CDR3 runs to 15 residues. The CDR3 here is CASSLAQVEFYGYTF. The DNA for the CDR3 is TGTGCCAGCAGTTTAGCTCAGGTGGAATTCTATGGCTACACCTTC.

J is TRBJ2-7 and V is TRBV20-1; tentatively, D is TRBD1 or TRBD2 (6 bases each). Trimming left V 3 bases short and J 2 bases short, with 17 bases between. There are 15 residues in the CDR3. Germline CDR1 DFQATT, CDR2 SNEGSKA (reference sequence). The CDR3 is CSASPWGAVTYEQYF. As DNA, the CDR3 is TGCAGTGCTAGCCCATGGGGGGCAGTCACCTACGAGCAGTACTTC.

This clonotype came up a few times. The rearrangement uses TRBV6-1 and TRBJ1-2; D is uncertain. The germline V and J ends were trimmed by 5 bases and 3 bases, with 13 bases remaining between them. Germline V gives CDR1 MNHNS, CDR2 SASEGT. The CDR3 sequence is 14 residues long. CDR3 in DNA: TGTGCCAGCAGTACAGCAAACACGGACTATGGCTACACCTTC. It specifies CASSTANTDYGYTF.

This rearrangement joins TRBV12-3 or TRBV12-4 to TRBJ2-3; no firm D call. CDR3 size: 14 residues. Trimming took 4 bases from V and 4 from J, leaving 12 bases between them. The CDR3, as DNA: TGTGCCAGCAGTTGCGCTGGGCCAGCAGATACGCAGTATTTT. It specifies CASSCAGPADTQYF.

In its sample, this clonotype was seen a few times. The chain carries TRBV11-2 and TRBJ2-3, with 10 nucleotides matching TRBD2. After removal of 5 bases from V and 4 bases from J, the junction contained 3 bases not matched to a gene. CDR1 and CDR2 (germline): SGHAT, FQNNGV. The CDR3 extends over 14 amino acids. CDR3: CASSRTSGADTQYF. The DNA of the CDR3 is TGTGCCAGCAGCAGGACTAGCGGCGCAGATACGCAGTATTTT. The variable domain in full, with the rest retrieved from reference TRBV11-2 and TRBJ2-3, is EAGVAQSPRYKIIEKRQSVAFWCNPISGHATLYWYQQILGQGPKLLIQFQNNGVVDDSQLPKDRFSAERLKGVDSTLKIQPAKLEDSAVYLCASSRTSGADTQYFGPGTRLTVL.

In this sample, this clonotype turned up a few times. V and J are TRBV6-2 or TRBV6-3 and TRBJ2-1, with D possibly TRBD2 on 6 matching bases. The CDR3 sequence is 17 residues long. Germline values: CDR1 MNHEY, CDR2 SVGEGT. V gave up 5 bases and J gave up 1 base, with 18 bases separating them. The CDR3 reads CASSLRRLGRSYNEQFF. The CDR3 DNA sequence: TGTGCCAGCAGTCTCCGTAGGCTAGGGAGGTCCTACAATGAGCAGTTCTTC.

CDR3 DNA sequence: TGTGCCAGCAGAACCTTCACGGGGGGGTCGATTCAGTACTTC. Residues: CASRTFTGGSIQYF. The chain links TRBV5-5 to TRBJ2-7; 8 bases agree with TRBD2. CDR1 is SGHKS and CDR2 is YYEKEE in the germline V gene (reference sequence). There are 14 residues in the CDR3. Trimming took 5 bases from V and 10 from J; bases not matched to a gene: 14.